This T cell receptor (beta chain) was sequenced in a study of shared clonotypes between healthy human individuals. Clones were read by immunoSEQ multiplex PCR, and TCRdb kept only the in-frame ones, dropping some. Found here are millions of clones, roughly 94% of them singletons; the top ten hold roughly 0.13%. The V gene lost 0 bases and the J gene lost 2 bases, with 10 bases spanning the gap. The length of the CDR3 is 15 residues. CDR1 is SGHDT and CDR2 is YYEEEE in the germline V gene. V gene TRBV5-6 combines with J gene TRBJ2-3, with D unclear. Sequencing input: naive CD4+ T cells sorted from blood. Subset of the sample: CD45RA+ positively selected. This sequence originates from a man younger than 30 in good health. CDR3 region: CASSLGAHPTDTQYF. DNA for the CDR3: TGTGCCAGCAGCTTGGGGGCCCATCCCACAGATACGCAGTATTTT.